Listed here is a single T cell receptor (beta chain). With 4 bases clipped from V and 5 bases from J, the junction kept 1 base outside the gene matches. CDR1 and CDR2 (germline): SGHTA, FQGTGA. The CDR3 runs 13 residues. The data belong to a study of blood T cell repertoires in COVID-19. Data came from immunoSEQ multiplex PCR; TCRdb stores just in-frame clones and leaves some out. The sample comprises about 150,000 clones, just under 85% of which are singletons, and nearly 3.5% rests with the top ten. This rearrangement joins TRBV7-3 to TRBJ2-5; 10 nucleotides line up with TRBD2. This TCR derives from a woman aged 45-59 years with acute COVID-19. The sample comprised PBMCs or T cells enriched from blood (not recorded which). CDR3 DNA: TGTGCCAGCAGCTGGACTAGCGGCGAGACCCAGTACTTC. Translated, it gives CASSWTSGETQYF.